The following is a TCR beta chain sequence with its context. Its antigen is unidentified. Profiling relied on immunoSEQ multiplex PCR, and the TCRdb table lists in-frame clones only, not all of them. This sample carries 99,000 or so clones, about 89% of them seen once, and the ten largest clones take roughly 3.3%. This sample was included in a study of T cell responses to AZD1222 COVID-19 vaccine. Whole-study results and caveats: Targeting of unmutated variant regions was reportedly seen in nearly half of spike-specific TCRs. Seropositive AZD1222 recipients at baseline numbered only five or six.

The CDR3 spans 14 residues. The V gene's germline CDR1 is MNHNY and CDR2 SVGAGI (reference sequence). The V end was cut by 0 bases, the J end by 7 bases, with 13 bases between. The source is an adult who received the MenACWY meningococcal vaccine as a control. The sample was peripheral blood, taken 28 days after the second dose of the MenACWY control vaccine. The chain carries TRBV6-6 and TRBJ2-7, with a tentative D call TRBD2 (5 bases). The CDR3 bases are TGTGCCAGCAGTTACTCGGTCGAGAGAGGGGAGCAGTACTTC. It is translated as CASSYSVERGEQYF.